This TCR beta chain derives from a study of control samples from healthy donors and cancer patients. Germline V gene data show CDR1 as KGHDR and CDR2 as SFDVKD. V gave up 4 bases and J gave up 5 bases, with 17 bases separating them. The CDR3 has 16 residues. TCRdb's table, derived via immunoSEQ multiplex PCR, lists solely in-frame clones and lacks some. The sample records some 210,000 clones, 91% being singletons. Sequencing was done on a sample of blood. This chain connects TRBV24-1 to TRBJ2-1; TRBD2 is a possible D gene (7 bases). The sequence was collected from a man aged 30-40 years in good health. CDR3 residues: CATSEGGGATDNEQFF. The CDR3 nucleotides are TGTGCCACCAGTGAGGGAGGGGGGGCCACTGACAATGAGCAGTTCTTC.